The source of this T cell receptor beta chain is a study of shared clonotypes between healthy human individuals. This CDR3 spans 18 amino acids. Trimming took 5 bases from V and 4 from J; bases not matched to a gene: 16. The germline gives CDR1 SGHVS, CDR2 FQNEAQ. This clone was seen a handful of times. Produced via immunoSEQ multiplex PCR; TCRdb's table is partial and in-frame only. The sample yields 490,000 or so clones, approximately 80% seen once. Sequenced: PBMCs. The chain recombines TRBV7-8 with TRBJ2-7, with TRBD2 matching 11 bases. This TCR came from a woman aged 40 to 49 in good health. Some clones in this sample may be carry-over from other donors' samples. The chain's CDR3 is CASSTQEGSGRAVYEQYF. DNA for the CDR3: TGTGCCAGCAGCACACAAGAGGGTAGCGGGAGGGCCGTTTACGAGCAGTACTTC.